This T cell receptor beta chain comes out of a study of T cell responses to AZD1222 COVID-19 vaccine. On the study more broadly: Both about-4-week and about-12-week second-dose recipients were combined.

The CDR3 spans 15 residues. In germline, CDR1 is SGHDT, CDR2 YYEEEE. With 5 bases clipped from V and 1 base from J, the junction kept 6 bases outside the gene matches. To note about this clone: Its target is not known.

Profiling relied on immunoSEQ multiplex PCR, and the TCRdb table lists in-frame clones only, not all of them. The table has 95,000 to 150,000 clones, around 86% seen once. General study points: No day 14 peak samples; only post-peak repertoires were characterized. Baseline seropositives among AZD1222 recipients totaled only five or six.

The input for sequencing was peripheral blood, taken on day 0 of AZD1222 vaccination. This TCR was sampled from an adult in good health. The chain is built from TRBV5-6 and TRBJ2-5; 9 positions agree with TRBD2. The CDR3 coding sequence is TGTGCCAGCAGGCGAGGACTAGCGTCCCAAGAGACCCAGTACTTC. It specifies CASRRGLASQETQYF.